The 8 T cell receptor beta chains in this list originate from one sample, sequenced in a study of cytomegalovirus exposure and HLA in healthy donors. It was with 60 Vbeta and 13 Jbeta primers that the PCR ran. TCRdb keeps only in-frame clones here, not all; method: immunoSEQ multiplex PCR. Found here are 100,000 to 120,000 clones, around 87% of them singletons; the top ten hold more than 1.5%. The sequencing input was PBMCs. Every receptor here comes from a man aged 35-49 years in good health and CMV-seronegative.

The chain carries TRBV6-5 and TRBJ1-4; TRBD1 matches 10 bases. The CDR3 runs to 15 residues. CDR1 and CDR2 from the germline V gene are MNHEY and SVGAGI. V shed 2 bases, J shed 12 bases, and the junction held 9 bases outside the gene matches. The CDR3 nucleotides are TGTGCCAGCAGTTACCACGGACGGACAGGGGGGGAACTGTTTTTT. Translation: CASSYHGRTGGELFF.

This rearrangement joins TRBV6-6 to TRBJ2-7; 9 bases are a match to TRBD1. The V and J ends lost 5 bases and 4 bases, in that order; junction bases with no gene match: 12. CDR1 and CDR2 from the germline V gene are MNHNY and SVGAGI (reference sequence). There are 16 residues in the CDR3. The CDR3 nucleotides read TGTGCCAGCAGTCCCGGGACAGGGCCGGGGACTTACGAGCAGTACTTC. Translating it yields CASSPGTGPGTYEQYF.

The V gene is TRBV27, the J gene TRBJ2-2; D is perhaps TRBD1 (6 bases). The CDR3 consists of 15 residues. Germline V gene lookup returns CDR1 MNHEY and CDR2 SMNVEV (reference sequence). Trimming removed 6 bases at V and 6 bases at J, with 17 bases between. The CDR3 protein is CASSRYTGIPGELFF. The CDR3 DNA reads TGTGCCAGCAGCCGCTACACAGGGATCCCCGGGGAGCTGTTTTTT.

Only a few counts were recorded for this clone. V and J are TRBV2 and TRBJ1-2, with TRBD1 matching over 8 bases. V lost 5 bases, J lost 2 bases, and 4 bases stayed unmatched. Germline lookup yields CDR1 SNHLY and CDR2 FYNNEI. This CDR3 contains 14 residues. The CDR3 loop reads CASSQDRVNYGYTF. Here the CDR3 DNA reads TGTGCCAGCAGTCAGGACAGGGTAAACTATGGCTACACCTTC.

The chain uses TRBV2 and TRBJ2-7, with D unclear. Trimming took off 1 base at V and 0 bases at J, with 7 bases between the two ends. This CDR3 spans 14 amino acids. CDR1 is SNHLY and CDR2 is FYNNEI in the germline V gene. CDR3 nucleotides: TGTGCCAGCAGTGAAGTCAGAAGCTCCTACGAGCAGTACTTC. It translates to CASSEVRSSYEQYF.

The chain combines TRBV6-1 with TRBJ1-1; no reliable D call. The CDR3 length is 11 residues. In germline, CDR1 is MNHNS, CDR2 SASEGT. Between the trimmed V and J ends, which lost 8 bases and 5 bases, there was a span of 9 bases. CDR3 residues: CASQMRTEAFF. In DNA form, the CDR3 reads TGTGCCAGCCAGATGAGGACTGAAGCTTTCTTT.

This clone was counted once. The chain carries TRBV28 and TRBJ2-1; 8 bases align to TRBD1. Germline V lookup: CDR1 MDHEN, CDR2 SYDVKM. V shed 2 bases and J 9 bases; nucleotides not matched to a gene: 9. This CDR3 is built from 15 residues. The CDR3 sequence is CASSLPATGAAEQFF. For the CDR3, the DNA is TGTGCCAGCAGTTTACCAGCGACAGGGGCTGCTGAGCAGTTCTTC.

This chain links TRBV5-1 with TRBJ2-7; 9 nucleotides agree with TRBD1. The CDR3 contains 15 residues. The junction had 1 base not matched to a gene; V was cut back by 0 bases and J by 0 bases. CDR1 SGHRS and CDR2 YFSETQ come from the germline V gene. The CDR3 sequence is CASSLEGQGSYEQYF. The CDR3 coding sequence is TGCGCCAGCAGCTTGGAGGGACAGGGCTCCTACGAGCAGTACTTC.